The 9 T cell receptor beta chains below were found in one sample sequenced in a study of T-cell memory formation after mild COVID-19 (dated by TCRdb to the early 2020s). The library was made by 5' RACE. Instrument on record: Illumina NovaSeq 6000. Using fastp at Q25 and MiXCR, TCRdb reprocessed the public reads and kept productive beta chains. Entries that share a CDR3 protein sequence are merged under the most common genes and DNA. This sample holds more than 350,000 distinct CDR3 sequences; roughly 15% were observed only once. The ten largest clones take up 20% to 25% of the sample. The sequenced sample was PBMCs or a T cell subset sorted from them (not recorded which). The source is a man between 18 and 29 years old who had mild COVID-19 (a few samples of this study predate the infection). The sample titles of this study are shuffled in the database, so cell type and time point are left out; the donor was told from shared clones.

V usage is TRBV7-9 and J usage is TRBJ2-3; 7 nucleotides match TRBD2. This CDR3 contains 15 residues. CDR1 is SEHNR and CDR2 is FQNEAQ in the germline V gene (reference sequence). Losses at the gene ends were 7 bases for V and 6 bases for J; bases not matched to a gene: 13. The CDR3 nucleotides read TGTGCCAGCATCTGGGGCGGGGGAGCCCGGGATACGCAGTATTTT. It codes for CASIWGGGARDTQYF.

This clonotype turned up a few times. The chain uses TRBV6-1 and TRBJ2-7, with TRBD1 matching 9 bases. The CDR3 has 15 amino acids. Germline CDR1 MNHNS, CDR2 SASEGT. Trimming cost V 7 bases and J 0 bases; bases outside gene matches: 7. The CDR3 coding sequence is TGTGCCAGCAAATTCGAGACAGGGGGCTCCTACGAGCAGTACGTC. Encoded protein: CASKFETGGSYEQYV.

The V and J genes are TRBV5-1 and TRBJ1-2; no firm D call. Trimming took off 1 base at V and 6 bases at J, with 10 bases between the two ends. The CDR3 contains 13 residues. In germline, CDR1 is SGHRS, CDR2 YFSETQ. Here the CDR3 reads CASSLIGKDGYTF. The CDR3 DNA sequence: TGCGCCAGCAGCTTGATCGGGAAAGATGGCTACACCTTC.

For this clonotype: At one end, the junction sequence differs from germline, possibly due to a read error. The chain links TRBV3-1 to TRBJ2-7; possible D gene TRBD1, 5 bases. There are 13 residues in the CDR3. The germline V gene has CDR1 LGHDT and CDR2 YNNKEL (reference sequence). Written as DNA, the CDR3 is TGTGCCAGCAGCGAAGACAGTTACTACGAGCAGTACTTC. Protein: CASSEDSYYEQYF.

This clonotype was detected ten times or more. The chain combines TRBV5-1 with TRBJ1-1; D might be TRBD1 (5 bases). Trimming took 0 bases from V and 3 from J, leaving 12 bases between them. Looked up from germline, CDR1 is SGHRS and CDR2 is YFSETQ. The CDR3 length is 15 residues. CDR3 nucleotide sequence: TGCGCCAGCAGCTTGGAACGCAGGGTTGACACTGAAGCTTTCTTT. Protein sequence: CASSLERRVDTEAFF.

The V gene is TRBV11-2, the J gene TRBJ2-3, with TRBD1 matching 9 bases. CDR1 and CDR2 (germline): SGHAT, FQNNGV. The trim removed 8 bases at V and 3 bases at J, leaving 9 bases unmatched. CDR3 length: 15 amino acids. CDR3 in DNA: TGTGCCAGCCTGCCGGGACAGGGATTTACAGATACGCAGTATTTT. Translated, it gives CASLPGQGFTDTQYF. The whole variable domain, remainder taken from reference TRBV11-2 and TRBJ2-3, is EAGVAQSPRYKIIEKRQSVAFWCNPISGHATLYWYQQILGQGPKLLIQFQNNGVVDDSQLPKDRFSAERLKGVDSTLKIQPAKLEDSAVYLCASLPGQGFTDTQYFGPGTRLTVL.

This clonotype came up once. V usage is TRBV4-1 and J usage is TRBJ1-5, with a weak D call TRBD1 (5 bases). Trimming stripped 11 bases from V and 4 bases from J, with 24 bases between. This CDR3 comprises 16 residues. Germline values: CDR1 MGHRA, CDR2 YSYEKL. CDR3 coding DNA: TGCGCCGGCAACGAGCAGGGCGGCGCGGGGAATCAGCCCCAGCATTTT. It codes for CAGNEQGGAGNQPQHF.

The DNA for the CDR3 is TGTGCCAGCAGTTACGGAAGACAGGGGGGTCTACAGACCCAGTACTTC. Encoded protein: CASSYGRQGGLQTQYF. The V and J genes are TRBV6-2 or TRBV6-3 and TRBJ2-5; 9 bases are shared with TRBD1. CDR3 length equals 16 residues. V shed 2 bases and J 6 bases; nucleotides not matched to a gene: 10. Per the germline V gene, CDR1 is MNHEY and CDR2 is SVGEGT.

CDR3 nucleotides: TGTGCCAGCAGTATTCGTCTTGGGGGAAACTATGGCTACACCTTC. Translated: CASSIRLGGNYGYTF. This sequence joins TRBV27 and TRBJ1-2, with D possibly TRBD1 on 5 matching bases. The CDR3 is 15 amino acids. Per germline, CDR1 MNHEY and CDR2 SMNVEV (reference sequence). V was clipped by 5 bases and J by 2 bases, with 15 bases between them.